Here is one T cell receptor (beta chain) with its context. The CDR3 is 16 amino acids. These data belong to a study of cytomegalovirus exposure and HLA in healthy donors. Primers: 60 Vbeta forward and 13 Jbeta reverse. The protocol was immunoSEQ multiplex PCR, while the TCRdb copy is restricted to in-frame clones and leaves out a portion. The table lists some 200,000 clones, roughly 83% of them singletons, with over 0.65% in the top ten. The V gene is TRBV12-2, the J gene TRBJ1-1; TRBD1, the table's D call, lacks a check against the DNA. TRBV12-2 is flagged as a pseudogene. The specimen was PBMCs. The origin of this receptor is a boy aged 2 to 10 in good health and CMV-seronegative. In DNA, the CDR3 is TGTGCAAGTCGCTTAGCAAACAGGGACGGGGACACTGAAGCTTTCTTT. Protein: CASRLANRDGDTEAFF.